Below are 8 T cell receptor beta chains sequenced from a single sample in a study of regulatory T cells in long-lasting Graves disease. Time point denoted: newly diagnosed GD, antithyroid drugs for less than 3 months. Extracted PBMC RNA gave rise to the TCR library. Building of the TCR beta libraries involved iRepertoire HTBI primers and Arm-PCR of CDR3 regions. In TCRdb, the multiplex PCR reads were re-called with MiXCR into one record per CDR3 protein. This table holds a few hundred thousand distinct CDR3 sequences, 15% found once. The data also belong to a second study, concerning T cells in Graves' hyperthyroidism and ophthalmopathy.

The source was peripheral blood mononuclear cells (PBMCs), collected at new diagnosis, from a patient treated with antithyroid drugs. The receptors here all came from a middle-aged woman with Graves disease.

Regarding this clonotype: A read error may be the cause here, since a much bigger clone is one base away. No conserved phenylalanine or tryptophan is present at the end of the CDR3, so a read error is the likely explanation. The chain joins TRBV28 to TRBJ2-1; 11 bases match TRBD2. The last part of the DNA fits TRBJ2-5 better; the J call may be wrong. Germline V gives CDR1 MDHEN, CDR2 SYDVKM. This CDR3 has 16 residues. DNA for the CDR3: TGTGCCAGCAGTTTGGGACTAGCGGCCCCCCAAGAGACCCAGTACTTG. Translated, it gives CASSLGLAAPQETQYL.

This chain joins TRBV4-1 and TRBJ2-3; TRBD2 agrees at 9 bases. Germline values: CDR1 MGHRA, CDR2 YSYEKL. This CDR3 region has 15 residues. Trimming took 3 bases from V and 4 from J; bases not matched to a gene: 5. CDR3: CASSQIAGVADTQYF. CDR3 nucleotide sequence: TGCGCCAGCAGCCAGATAGCGGGAGTGGCAGATACGCAGTATTTT.

The genes are TRBV20-1 and TRBJ2-1; 9 bases are shared with TRBD1. The CDR3 is made up of 16 amino acids. V lost 2 bases, J lost 0 bases, and 5 bases stayed unmatched. Germline V gives CDR1 DFQATT, CDR2 SNEGSKA (reference sequence). The CDR3 DNA follows: TGCAGTGCTAGACCCACAGGGGGCAGCTCCTACAATGAGCAGTTCTTC. It codes for CSARPTGGSSYNEQFF.

Many counts were recorded for this clonotype. The chain uses TRBV27 and TRBJ2-1; TRBD1 matches 9 bases. Unmatched junction bases numbered 7, after V lost 6 bases and J lost 4 bases. The CDR3 consists of 15 residues. Germline V gene sequence: CDR1 MNHEY, CDR2 SMNVEV (reference sequence). CDR3 nucleotides: TGTGCCAGCAGGACCGGGACAGGGCTTTACAATGAGCAGTTCTTC. It is translated as CASRTGTGLYNEQFF.

This clonotype was seen only a few times. At one of its ends the junction is not consistent with the germline gene, which may arise from a read error. The chain uses TRBV7-9 and TRBJ2-3; 10 bases fit TRBD1. The germline V gene encodes CDR1 SEHNR and CDR2 FQNEAQ (reference sequence). CDR3 length: 15 amino acids. CDR3 sequence reads: CASSQDRGNTDTLYF. The CDR3 DNA follows: TGTGCCAGCAGCCAGGACAGGGGGAACACAGATACGCTGTATTTT.

This clonotype has at least ten counts. The chain carries TRBV12-3 or TRBV12-4 and TRBJ1-5, with 8 nucleotides matching TRBD1. The ends lost 5 bases at V and 9 bases at J; junction bases unmatched: 9. The CDR3 covers 14 residues. The CDR3 protein is CASSQGQDPRPQHF. The CDR3 coding sequence is TGTGCCAGCAGTCAGGGACAGGACCCTCGGCCCCAGCATTTT.

This clonotype was counted at least ten times. The rearrangement links TRBV7-3 to TRBJ2-1; possible D gene TRBD2, 5 bases. This CDR3 has 14 amino acids. CDR1 and CDR2 from the germline V gene are SGHTA and FQGTGA. Trimming took off 2 bases at V and 9 bases at J, with 14 bases between the two ends. This chain's CDR3 is CASSLEGSGGEQFF. The CDR3 nucleotides read TGTGCCAGCAGCTTAGAGGGCAGTGGCGGTGAGCAGTTCTTC.

Comment on this clonotype: Being one base from a much bigger clone, this may be a read error. This chain joins TRBV6-5 and TRBJ2-1, with TRBD2 matching 8 bases. This CDR3 is built from 14 residues. CDR1 and CDR2 (germline): MNHEY, SVGAGI. CDR3 bases: TGTGCCAGCAGTTACCTCCAGACTAGCGATGAGCAGTCCTTC. Translating it yields CASSYLQTSDEQSF.